Included here is one T cell receptor beta chain sequence, with context. Its antigen is undetermined. CDR3 length equals 14 residues. PCR employed 60 Vbeta and 13 Jbeta primers. The method was immunoSEQ multiplex PCR; TCRdb's version includes in-frame clones alone and lacks a portion of them. The sample yields around 120,000 clones, around 80% seen once. The sample originates from a study of cytomegalovirus exposure and HLA in healthy donors. Study-wide results and caveats: Donors belonging to an Asian-associated ancestry cluster reportedly showed fewer N-insertions in productive TCRs than the approximately 640-donor mean, according to what a later analysis found. As a later analysis revealed, the rate of TCR association differed by HLA locus, with DRB1 most and HLA-C fewest.

The J gene is TRBJ2-7, the V gene TRBV21-1; the DNA was not compared with TRBD1, the D call given in the table. TRBV21-1 is shown as a pseudogene. Sequenced input: PBMCs. The sequence came from a woman between 40 and 50 years old in good health and CMV-seronegative. Here the CDR3 DNA reads TGTGCCAGCAGCATTGGGACAAGCCTCTACGAGCAGTACTTC. Translated: CASSIGTSLYEQYF.